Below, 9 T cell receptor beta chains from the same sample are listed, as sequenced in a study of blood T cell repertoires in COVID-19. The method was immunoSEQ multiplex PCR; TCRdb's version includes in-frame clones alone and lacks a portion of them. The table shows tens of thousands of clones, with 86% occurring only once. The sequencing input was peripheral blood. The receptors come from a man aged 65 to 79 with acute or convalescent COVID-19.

The CDR3 loop reads CASSQALGLFNEQFF. In nucleotides, the CDR3 is TGTGCCAGCAGCCAAGCTTTGGGACTATTCAATGAGCAGTTCTTC. The chain combines TRBV4-2 with TRBJ2-1; 7 bases agree with TRBD2. From germline, CDR1 is LGHNA and CDR2 YNFKEQ. V gave up 1 base and J gave up 6 bases; unmatched junction bases: 6. There are 15 residues in the CDR3.

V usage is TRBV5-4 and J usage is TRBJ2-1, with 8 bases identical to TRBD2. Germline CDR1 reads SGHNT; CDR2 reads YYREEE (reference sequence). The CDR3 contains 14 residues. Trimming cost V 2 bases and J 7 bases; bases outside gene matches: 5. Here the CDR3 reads CASSFAGGRNEQFF. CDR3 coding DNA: TGTGCCAGCAGCTTTGCGGGAGGAAGGAATGAGCAGTTCTTC. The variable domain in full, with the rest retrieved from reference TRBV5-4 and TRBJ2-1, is ETGVTQSPTHLIKTRGQQVTLRCSSQSGHNTVSWYQQALGQGPQFIFQYYREEENGRGNFPPRFSGLQFPNYSSELNVNALELDDSALYLCASSFAGGRNEQFFGPGTRLTVL.

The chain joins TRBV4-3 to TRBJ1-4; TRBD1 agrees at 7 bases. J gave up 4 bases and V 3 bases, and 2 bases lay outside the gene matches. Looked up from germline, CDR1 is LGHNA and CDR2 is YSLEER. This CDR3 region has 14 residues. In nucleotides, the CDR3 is TGCGCCAGCAGCCAGGGACAGTTTAATGAAAAACTGTTTTTT. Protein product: CASSQGQFNEKLFF.

CDR3 nucleotide sequence: TGCGCCAGCAGCCTGAGGACAGGGCAATACACAGATACGCAGTATTTT. This sequence encodes CASSLRTGQYTDTQYF. The chain combines TRBV5-1 with TRBJ2-3; TRBD1 matches at 8 bases. CDR1 is SGHRS and CDR2 is YFSETQ in the germline V gene. CDR3 length: 16 amino acids. The junction had 9 bases not matched to a gene; V was cut back by 4 bases and J by 2 bases.

CDR3: CAISLTGGETQYF. The CDR3 DNA reads as TGTGCCATCAGCCTGACAGGGGGAGAGACCCAGTACTTC. The chain employs TRBV10-3 and TRBJ2-5; 9 nucleotides agree with TRBD1. Germline trimming cut 6 bases from V and 4 bases from J; bases unmatched to any gene: 3. Germline CDR1 ENHRY, CDR2 SYGVKD. This CDR3 comprises 13 residues.

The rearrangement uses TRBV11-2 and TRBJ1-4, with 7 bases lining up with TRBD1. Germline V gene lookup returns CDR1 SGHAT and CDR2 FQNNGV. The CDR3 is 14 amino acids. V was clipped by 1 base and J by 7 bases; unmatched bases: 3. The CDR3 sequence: CASSLVRGFEKLFF. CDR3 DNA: TGTGCCAGCAGCTTAGTCAGGGGGTTTGAAAAACTGTTTTTT.

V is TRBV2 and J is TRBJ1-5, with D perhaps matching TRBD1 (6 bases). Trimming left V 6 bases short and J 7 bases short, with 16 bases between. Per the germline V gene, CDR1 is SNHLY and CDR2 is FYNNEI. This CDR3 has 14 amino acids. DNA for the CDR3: TGTGCCAGCAGCCGGGCGGGGGGCGGACAGCCCCAGCATTTT. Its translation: CASSRAGGGQPQHF. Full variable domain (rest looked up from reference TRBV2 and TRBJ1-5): EPEVTQTPSHQVTQMGQEVILRCVPISNHLYFYWYRQILGQKVEFLVSFYNNEISEKSEIFDDQFSVERPDGSNFTLKIRSTKLEDSAMYFCASSRAGGGQPQHFGDGTRLSIL.

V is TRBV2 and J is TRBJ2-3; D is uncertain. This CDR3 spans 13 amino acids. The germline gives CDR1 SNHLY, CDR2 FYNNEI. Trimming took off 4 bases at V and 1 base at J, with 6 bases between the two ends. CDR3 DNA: TGTGCCAGCAGTGGGTTAGGCACAGATACGCAGTATTTT. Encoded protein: CASSGLGTDTQYF.

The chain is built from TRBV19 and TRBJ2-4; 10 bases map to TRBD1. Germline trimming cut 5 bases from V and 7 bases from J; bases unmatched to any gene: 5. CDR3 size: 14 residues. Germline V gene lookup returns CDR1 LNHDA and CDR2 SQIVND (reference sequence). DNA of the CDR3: TGTGCCAGTAGTCCGCGGACAGGGGGGAACATTCAGTACTTC. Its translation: CASSPRTGGNIQYF.